This T cell receptor beta chain was identified in a study of T cells in Graves' hyperthyroidism and ophthalmopathy (dated by TCRdb to about 2019). About the study as a whole: Peripheral blood was sampled at the time of initial diagnosis, prior to any treatment. To identify distinguishing TCR V-J signatures, a discovery cohort of 90 to 100 patients was used, comprising some 43 with Graves' ophthalmopathy and approximately 58 with stable Graves' hyperthyroidism. Prospective prediction of ophthalmopathy was tested in an independent validation cohort consisting of some 18 hyperthyroidism patients and some 16 patients who later progressed to ophthalmopathy. For training and testing, the roughly 93 patients in the discovery cohort were randomly divided in a 7:3 ratio. The study also compared thyroid tissue and blood T-cell repertoires from 6 or 7 Graves' hyperthyroidism patients. After sampling, hyperthyroidism patients received methimazole starting at 30 mg daily, and ophthalmopathy patients received high-dose intravenous methylprednisolone. The paper describes TCR Vbeta CDR3 sequencing of 120 to 150 peripheral blood samples, made up of about 41 ophthalmopathy patients, 70 to 80 hyperthyroidism patients and 17 progressor patients.

Graves' hyperthyroidism was defined as stable when no progression to ophthalmopathy occurred over 18 months of follow-up. Hyperthyroidism patients were newly diagnosed, had a disease duration of under 2 months, and were aged 18 to 65 years. Patients with uncontrolled infections, other autoimmune diseases, pregnancy or lactation were excluded. Diagnoses relied on clinical symptoms, serum thyroxine and TRAb, thyroid ultrasound and orbital computed tomography. Ficoll-Paque density gradient centrifugation was used to isolate PBMCs from approximately 11 ml of fresh peripheral blood. Trizol reagent was used to extract total RNA, and RNA quality was then checked on an Agilent 2100 Bioanalyzer. This clonotype was picked up many times. No cognate antigen has been identified for it. No qualities accompany the bases; no much larger clone lies one base away. Amplification of TCR beta CDR3 regions was carried out from RNA transcripts. For the first round of RT-PCR on the TCR CDR3, the HTBI primer set was used together with the Qiagen OneStep RT-PCR kit. Libraries were constructed in a second round of multiplex PCR, after which size selection and purification were carried out. The libraries were sequenced on an Illumina HiSeq2000 using paired-end 100 bp reads. The paper's processing steps were these. SOAPnuke was used to process the raw data, with reads discarded if the reads contained adapters or uncalled bases, had a mean Phred below 15, or lacked an exact constant-primer or identifier match. COPE v1.2.5 was used to merge the high-quality paired reads, and each unique nucleotide sequence was defined as a clonotype. Clonotypes were aligned to IMGT TRBV, TRBD and TRBJ reference segments using MiTCR v1.1. The analysis included only V-J combinations with a frequency above 0.0001, which together covered 99% to 99.2% of the repertoires. A TCS score was defined as the ratio of F50 (clonal expansion) to E x V (chaos), with BLOSUM62-based TCRdist applied between CDR3 peptides within each V-J. Welch's t-statistics and random forest reduced 450 to 600 V-J features to about 12, which were used in a naive Bayes classifier (R e1071). The public sequencing data were trimmed at Q25 with fastp and processed into clonotypes with MiXCR by TCRdb, which kept only in-frame beta chains. Rows merge per CDR3 protein into single entries with the most common DNA and genes. Here the V and J calls rest on TCRdb's processing, not on the authors' analysis. This sample is represented by 300,000 to 450,000 distinct CDR3 sequences; 13% of them were singletons. 9.2% of the sample lies in the top ten.

From the cysteine up to the phenylalanine, the CDR3 has a length of 15 residues. Of the read, only the CDR3 DNA is kept; its 45 bases are in frame from base 1. V and J lose 1 base and 0 bases, and a span of 9 bases separates them. The paper as a whole reports these results and caveats: A model built on a 13 V-J signature distinguished ophthalmopathy from stable hyperthyroidism, reaching approximately 89% sensitivity and 81.08% specificity in cross-validation and 80%/75% in testing. Most expanded thyroid clonotypes (frequency above 0.001) were also detected in blood, suggesting blood repertoires may reflect thyroid immune responses. Sample size was not statistically predetermined, and blinding of investigators to group allocation was not performed. During validation, the model predicted progression to ophthalmopathy a median of about 6.5 months ahead of onset, with approximately 71% sensitivity and 72.22% specificity.

The source material was blood. This receptor was identified in a woman in her late teens or twenties with Graves' hyperthyroidism. The chain is made from TRBV12-3 or TRBV12-4 and TRBJ1-1; no D gene is confidently identified. The DNA sequence follows: TGTGCCAGCAGTTTAGAGAGGTACATGAACACTGAAGCTTTCTTT. This is translated as CASSLERYMNTEAFF.